The table lists the clone carrying this T cell receptor beta chain with a count of one. Sequenced by immunoSEQ multiplex PCR; TCRdb stores in-frame clones only, minus some. The sample lists 150,000 to 200,000 clones; 82% were seen once. This sample was included in a study of blood T cell repertoires in COVID-19. This sequence was found in an older woman with COVID-19, enrolled during active disease. The specimen was peripheral blood.

In DNA, the CDR3 is TGCAGTGCTAGTCCAGGGGGTTATGAAAAACTGTTTTTT. Its translation: CSASPGGYEKLFF. The chain links TRBV20-1 to TRBJ1-4, with 7 positions matching TRBD1. Germline loops: CDR1 DFQATT, CDR2 SNEGSKA (reference sequence). The CDR3 extends over 13 amino acids. V lost 3 bases to trimming and J lost 6 bases; unmatched junction nucleotides: 4.